The 9 T cell receptor beta chains given below trace back to one sample, sequenced in a study of blood T cell repertoires in COVID-19. Clones were sequenced by immunoSEQ multiplex PCR, and TCRdb holds only the in-frame ones, with some missing. The sample carries about 210,000 clones, roughly nine tenths recorded once. Sequencing used peripheral blood. The receptors were gathered from a woman in her 70s with acute or convalescent COVID-19.

The chain carries TRBV18 and TRBJ1-5, with D perhaps TRBD1 (6 bases). Trimming pared 4 bases from V and 6 bases from J, leaving 13 bases between. This CDR3 comprises 14 residues. Germline V gene lookup returns CDR1 KGHSH and CDR2 LQKENI. This CDR3 reads CASSLDRRSQPQHF. CDR3 in DNA: TGTGCCAGCTCACTTGACAGGAGGAGTCAGCCCCAGCATTTT.

This clone was counted between two and nine times. The chain has TRBV5-1 and TRBJ2-1, with 8 bases identical to TRBD2. V shed 0 bases and J 11 bases; nucleotides not matched to a gene: 7. This CDR3 contains 14 residues. The germline CDR1 and CDR2 sequences are SGHRS and YFSETQ. The CDR3 region is CASSLEPGRDQQFF. For the CDR3, the DNA is TGCGCCAGCAGCTTGGAGCCCGGGAGGGACCAGCAGTTCTTC.

This sequence joins TRBV4-2 and TRBJ1-5; D is perhaps TRBD1 (6 bases). The germline gives CDR1 LGHNA, CDR2 YNFKEQ. The V and J ends lost 4 bases and 5 bases respectively, with 15 bases between them. The CDR3 loop spans 15 amino acids. DNA for the CDR3: TGTGCCAGCAGCCGTCAACAGGGAATGGATCAGCCCCAGCATTTT. Residues: CASSRQQGMDQPQHF.

The V call is TRBV7-2, the J call TRBJ2-7, with D possibly being TRBD1 (6 bases). The germline CDR1 and CDR2 sequences are SGHTA and FQGNSA. CDR3 length equals 16 residues. Trimming removed 5 bases at V and 2 bases at J, with 19 bases between. CDR3 amino acids: CASSITGTTVTYEQYF. The CDR3, as DNA: TGTGCCAGCAGCATCACCGGGACAACGGTTACCTACGAGCAGTACTTC.

The chain is built from TRBV18 and TRBJ2-5, with D possibly TRBD1 on 6 matching bases. Germline CDR1 reads KGHSH; CDR2 reads LQKENI. There are 16 residues in the CDR3. Trimming took 3 bases from V and 2 from J, leaving 16 bases between them. As DNA, the CDR3 is TGTGCCAGCTCACCGCGAACAGGACAGCCTCAAGAGACCCAGTACTTC. Protein: CASSPRTGQPQETQYF.

The gene calls are TRBV6-6 and TRBJ1-2, with 9 nucleotides matching TRBD1. Germline trimming cut 3 bases from V and 2 bases from J; bases unmatched to any gene: 4. Germline V gene sequence: CDR1 MNHNY, CDR2 SVGAGI (reference sequence). The CDR3 has 15 amino acids. CDR3 region: CASSYPGQGNYGYTF. CDR3 sequence (DNA): TGTGCCAGCAGTTATCCCGGACAGGGGAACTATGGCTACACCTTC.

V and J are TRBV5-1 and TRBJ1-5, with 8 bases that match TRBD1. The CDR3 covers 15 residues. With V trimmed by 1 base and J by 5 bases, 5 bases remained unmatched. CDR1 and CDR2 from the germline V gene are SGHRS and YFSETQ. CDR3 protein: CASSLTGGWDQPQHF. The CDR3 nucleotides are TGCGCCAGCAGCTTGACAGGGGGATGGGATCAGCCCCAGCATTTT.

This clone was seen only once. The gene calls are TRBV4-2 and TRBJ2-1; D unresolved. The V end lost 1 base, the J end lost 0 bases, and 10 bases lay between the germline ends. Germline V gene lookup returns CDR1 LGHNA and CDR2 YNFKEQ. This CDR3 contains 16 residues. In DNA, the CDR3 is TGTGCCAGCAGCCAAGTCGCTACCCCCTCCTACAATGAGCAGTTCTTC. The encoded protein is CASSQVATPSYNEQFF.

V usage is TRBV4-2 and J usage is TRBJ2-5; 12 bases align to TRBD2. The CDR3 covers 19 residues. The germline V gene has CDR1 LGHNA and CDR2 YNFKEQ. V lost 0 bases and J lost 3; bases outside the gene matches: 11. The CDR3 loop reads CASSQDWLAGGPLKETQYF. CDR3 sequence (DNA): TGTGCCAGCAGCCAAGATTGGCTAGCGGGGGGGCCGTTGAAAGAGACCCAGTACTTC.